These T cell receptor beta chains were read from a single sample in a study of shared clonotypes between healthy human individuals. Repertoires were generated with immunoSEQ multiplex PCR, while TCRdb's copy carries only in-frame clones and drops some. This table holds roughly 2,300,000 clones, around 90% found once. Sequenced material: naive CD4+ T cells from PBMCs. The receptors originated from a man between 18 and 29 years old in good health. Some clones in this sample may be carry-over from other donors' samples. Both conserved end residues are part of each CDR3. A D gene is named only where the DNA matches it firmly.

J gene | D gene | V gene | CDR3 protein | CDR3 DNA
TRBJ2-2 | - | TRBV19 | CASSTRTPSNTGELFF | TGTGCCAGTAGTACGCGCACTCCCTCGAACACCGGGGAGCTGTTTTTT
TRBJ1-3 | TRBD1 | TRBV27 | CASSLSGLTGQGGGNTIYF | TGTGCCAGCAGTTTATCTGGATTAACCGGACAGGGCGGGGGAAACACCATATATTTT
TRBJ2-5 | TRBD2 | TRBV28 | CASGGVPQETQYF | TGTGCCAGCGGGGGGGTTCCCCAAGAGACCCAGTACTTC
TRBJ2-2 | TRBD1 | TRBV6-6 | CATGDRMNTGELFF | TGTGCCACTGGGGACAGGATGAACACCGGGGAGCTGTTTTTT
TRBJ1-1 | - | TRBV18 | CATSAGRTEAFF | TGTGCCACCTCAGCCGGACGGACTGAAGCTTTCTTT
TRBJ1-3 | - | TRBV6-1 | CASNPIRYSGNTIYF | TGTGCCAGCAACCCCATAAGATACTCTGGAAACACCATATATTTT
TRBJ2-7 | TRBD2 | TRBV6-5 | CATRSSGRAYEQYF | TGTGCCACCCGCAGTAGCGGGAGGGCCTACGAGCAGTACTTC
TRBJ2-4 | - | TRBV19 | CASSILGRTPLSYIQYF | TGTGCCAGTAGTATATTAGGGAGGACCCCTCTGAGTTACATTCAGTACTTC
TRBJ2-3 | - | TRBV5-1 | CASSPGAGEADTQYF | TGCGCCAGCAGCCCGGGGGCAGGGGAGGCAGATACGCAGTATTTT
TRBJ2-6 | - | TRBV2 | CASSMTDSGANVLTF | TGTGCCAGCAGTATGACAGACTCTGGGGCCAACGTCCTGACTTTC
TRBJ2-2 | - | TRBV2 | CASSLDSNTGELFF | TGTGCCAGCAGTTTAGACAGCAACACCGGGGAGCTGTTTTTT
TRBJ1-1 | - | TRBV5-1 | CASSLELGYTEAFF | TGCGCCAGCAGCTTGGAACTTGGATACACTGAAGCTTTCTTT
TRBJ2-1 | TRBD2 | TRBV11-1 | CASSDRTSGGYTEQFF | TGTGCCAGCAGCGACAGGACTAGCGGGGGGTACACTGAGCAGTTCTTC
TRBJ1-3 | - | TRBV27 | CASRPAGTVSGNTIYF | TGTGCCAGCAGGCCTGCAGGGACGGTCTCTGGAAACACCATATATTTT
TRBJ2-7 | TRBD1 | TRBV29-1 | CSVDGGTGGYEQYF | TGCAGCGTAGATGGGGGGACAGGGGGCTACGAGCAGTACTTC
TRBJ1-3 | - | TRBV5-8 | CASSRSGPVGNTIYF | TGTGCCAGCAGCAGGTCAGGTCCCGTCGGAAACACCATATATTTT
TRBJ1-5 | - | TRBV4-3 | CASSQDLYQPQHF | TGCGCCAGCAGCCAAGATCTCTATCAGCCCCAGCATTTT
TRBJ2-1 | - | TRBV5-1 | CASSSLARADNEQFF | TGCGCCAGCAGCAGTCTAGCTCGGGCGGACAATGAGCAGTTCTTC
TRBJ2-6 | TRBD1 | TRBV28 | CATSTGQSSSGANVLTF | TGTGCCACCTCGACGGGACAGAGTTCCTCTGGGGCCAACGTCCTGACTTTC
TRBJ2-5 | TRBD2 | TRBV11-1 | CASSLIASGRPQETQYF | TGTGCCAGCAGCTTAATTGCTAGCGGGAGGCCCCAAGAGACCCAGTACTTC
TRBJ2-2 | - | TRBV18 | CASSPPTTLGELFF | TGTGCCAGCTCACCACCGACGACACTCGGGGAGCTGTTTTTT
TRBJ2-3 | - | TRBV4-1 | CASSQEGPSRYTDTQYF | TGCGCCAGCAGCCAAGAGGGCCCTAGCAGGTACACAGATACGCAGTATTTT
TRBJ2-7 | - | TRBV11-1 | CASSPPGYYEQYF | TGTGCCAGCAGTCCCCCGGGATACTACGAGCAGTACTTC
TRBJ2-5 | - | TRBV29-1 | CSVGAGRGETQYF | TGCAGCGTTGGGGCGGGAAGGGGAGAGACCCAGTACTTC
TRBJ2-1 | TRBD2 | TRBV29-1 | CSVEVRLAGGDEQFF | TGCAGCGTTGAAGTGAGGCTAGCGGGCGGGGATGAGCAGTTCTTC